The 29 T cell receptor beta chains given below trace back to one sample, sequenced in a study of vaccination effects on CD4 cells after COVID-19 (dated by TCRdb to between 2021 and 2023). Receptor amplification or capture employed the immunoSEQ multiplex PCR assay. TCRdb provides this immuneACCESS table in a form limited to in-frame rearrangements. Some clones are lacking; in checked studies, under half of them reflect an unresolved V gene, and why the rest are absent is not known. This sample lists about 20,000 clones; 70% were detected once. The ten largest clones represent about 17% of the sample. The ViraFEST assay stimulated PBMC with viral peptide pools and then used TCR sequencing to identify antigen-specific CD4+ T cell clonotypes by expansion. After about 9 days of culture, CD4+ T cells were isolated with the EasySep CD4+ T cell isolation kit. No antigen is known for these receptors. The material sequenced was CD4+ T cells from PBMCs cultured with HCoV-229E spike peptides, taken before COVID-19 vaccination. Per the publication, the cell subset or site label means: HCoV-229E spike overlapping peptide pool stimulation. These receptors came from a human donor who received a COVID-19 vaccine.

The chain links TRBV19 to TRBJ2-3; 7 positions match TRBD1. The CDR3 length is 15 residues. V shed 6 bases, J shed 3 bases, and the junction held 9 bases outside the gene matches. Germline V gives CDR1 LNHDA, CDR2 SQIVND (reference sequence). The CDR3 region is CASRDRFPTTDTQYF. In nucleotides, the CDR3 is TGTGCCAGTAGGGACAGGTTCCCGACTACAGATACGCAGTATTTT.

This clone was seen a handful of times. The chain combines TRBV6-5 with TRBJ1-5, with 7 bases matching TRBD1. The V segment lost 6 bases and the J segment 1 base; nucleotides outside the gene matches: 6. The CDR3 runs 15 residues. Germline CDR1 reads MNHEY; CDR2 reads SVGAGI. CDR3: CASRTSQGSNQPQHF. For the CDR3, the DNA is TGTGCCAGCAGGACCTCACAGGGGAGCAATCAGCCCCAGCATTTT.

V is TRBV6-6 and J is TRBJ2-1; D unclear. V lost 6 bases and J lost 2, with 11 bases in between. The CDR3 consists of 14 residues. Germline-derived CDR1 and CDR2 are MNHNY and SVGAGI (reference sequence). The CDR3 DNA reads as TGTGCCAGCAGCCCTCCGGTGGCCTACAATGAGCAGTTCTTC. Its translation: CASSPPVAYNEQFF.

This chain connects TRBV18 to TRBJ2-3; 9 bases align to TRBD2. Germline CDR1 reads KGHSH; CDR2 reads LQKENI. CDR3 size: 16 residues. The trim removed 3 bases at V and 0 bases at J, leaving 4 bases unmatched. The DNA for the CDR3 is TGTGCCAGCTCACCCCGTAGCGGGGGTAGCACAGATACGCAGTATTTT. This gives the protein CASSPRSGGSTDTQYF.

The CDR3: CASTRSGVHTIYF. The CDR3 DNA reads as TGTGCCAGTACCCGCTCAGGGGTGCACACCATATATTTT. The V gene is TRBV19, the J gene TRBJ1-3, with D possibly TRBD1 on 6 matching bases. Germline-derived CDR1 and CDR2 are LNHDA and SQIVND (reference sequence). CDR3 size: 13 residues. The germline V and J ends were trimmed by 7 bases and 8 bases, with 15 bases remaining between them.

The V gene is TRBV2, the J gene TRBJ1-6; perhaps TRBD1 as D (5 bases). The CDR3 is made up of 15 amino acids. V lost 10 bases and J 9 bases, leaving 22 bases between the germline ends. The V gene's germline CDR1 is SNHLY and CDR2 FYNNEI. DNA for the CDR3: TGTGCCACCAACCAGGGTACCGGAGGGATTTCACCCCTCCACTTT. Translating it yields CATNQGTGGISPLHF.

V and J are TRBV4-1 and TRBJ2-1; D perhaps matches TRBD1 (7 bases). This CDR3 has 16 residues. CDR1 and CDR2 (germline): MGHRA, YSYEKL. Trimming took off 1 base at V and 5 bases at J, with 15 bases between the two ends. CDR3 nucleotide sequence: TGCGCCAGCAGCCAAGGTCCAGGGGGGTGGCACAATGAGCAGTTCTTC. Translating it yields CASSQGPGGWHNEQFF.

The chain has TRBV3-1 (or the pseudogene TRBV3-2) and TRBJ1-1; the D gene is possibly TRBD1 (5 bases). The CDR3 covers 13 residues. V lost 3 bases to trimming and J lost 3 bases, with 8 bases between them. Germline V lookup: CDR1 LGHDT, CDR2 YNNKEL (reference sequence). The CDR3 region has the DNA TGTGCCAGCAGCCATTCGGGGGACACTGAAGCTTTCTTT. As protein: CASSHSGDTEAFF.

The CDR3 coding sequence is TGTGCCAGCTCACCACGCGAATACTCCTACGAGCAGTACTTC. Protein: CASSPREYSYEQYF. The chain joins TRBV18 to TRBJ2-7; D is unresolved. Germline V gene data show CDR1 as KGHSH and CDR2 as LQKENI. The ends were cut back, 1 base at V and 0 bases at J, with 7 bases in the middle. The CDR3 runs to 14 residues.

The V and J genes are TRBV7-2 and TRBJ2-7; 9 bases fit TRBD2. After removal of 0 bases from V and 2 bases from J, the junction contained 8 bases not matched to a gene. The CDR3 contains 17 residues. CDR1 is SGHTA, CDR2 FQGNSA, per germline. The CDR3 here is CASSLAFGLAIPYEQYF. CDR3 DNA sequence: TGTGCCAGCAGCTTAGCTTTCGGACTAGCGATCCCCTACGAGCAGTACTTC.

V gene TRBV7-9 combines with J gene TRBJ2-3; the match to TRBD2 covers 8 bases. Germline V gene sequence: CDR1 SEHNR, CDR2 FQNEAQ (reference sequence). Unmatched junction bases numbered 6, after V lost 5 bases and J lost 2 bases. CDR3 length: 15 amino acids. The CDR3 nucleotides are TGTGCCAGCAGCCCGGGACTAGAAAACACAGATACGCAGTATTTT. This gives the protein CASSPGLENTDTQYF.

The chain combines TRBV11-2 with TRBJ1-1; D uncertain. The V end lost 3 bases, the J end lost 1 base, and 9 bases lay between the germline ends. The CDR3 length is 14 residues. Germline CDR1 is SGHAT and CDR2 is FQNNGV. CDR3 bases: TGTGCCAGCAGCTTTGGCTCTGCGAACACTGAAGCTTTCTTT. Protein product: CASSFGSANTEAFF. The full variable domain, rest sourced from reference TRBV11-2 and TRBJ1-1, is EAGVAQSPRYKIIEKRQSVAFWCNPISGHATLYWYQQILGQGPKLLIQFQNNGVVDDSQLPKDRFSAERLKGVDSTLKIQPAKLEDSAVYLCASSFGSANTEAFFGQGTRLTVV.

V and J are TRBV5-1 and TRBJ1-6, with a weak D call TRBD1 (5 bases). This CDR3 contains 16 residues. Germline V gives CDR1 SGHRS, CDR2 YFSETQ. V was shortened by 0 bases and J by 5 bases, with 12 bases between the two germline ends. This chain's CDR3 is CASSLAQGRNNSPLHF. The CDR3 nucleotides are TGCGCCAGCAGCTTGGCCCAGGGACGGAATAATTCACCCCTCCACTTT.

The chain combines TRBV4-1 with TRBJ1-6; D gene uncertain. Trimming cost V 8 bases and J 10 bases, with 12 bases left between them. Germline V CDR1 and CDR2: MGHRA, YSYEKL. The CDR3 runs 12 residues. The CDR3: CASGFLRSPLHF. CDR3 in DNA: TGCGCCAGCGGTTTTCTTCGGTCACCCCTCCACTTT.

The chain employs TRBV12-3 or TRBV12-4 and TRBJ1-1, with D unresolved. CDR3 length equals 13 residues. Trimming took 1 base from V and 4 from J, leaving 7 bases between them. DNA for the CDR3: TGTGCCAGCAGTTTAGTTTGGACCACTGAAGCTTTCTTT. This sequence encodes CASSLVWTTEAFF.

This clone was found a few times. This rearrangement joins TRBV7-7 to TRBJ1-3; D is unresolved. V shed 4 bases and J shed 2 bases, with 15 bases lying between them. Looked up from germline, CDR1 is SSHAT and CDR2 is FNYEAQ (reference sequence). This CDR3 has 16 residues. The CDR3 bases are TGTGCCAGCAGCTCCTCCCCGGGATTTACTGGAAACACCATATATTTT. Encoded protein: CASSSSPGFTGNTIYF. The entire variable domain, with the rest obtained from reference TRBV7-7 and TRBJ1-3, is as follows: GAGVSQSPRYKVTKRGQDVTLRCDPISSHATLYWYQQALGQGPEFLTYFNYEAQPDKSGLPSDRFSAERPEGSISTLTIQRTEQRDSAMYRCASSSSPGFTGNTIYFGEGSWLTVV.

J is TRBJ2-3 and V is TRBV3-1 (or the pseudogene TRBV3-2); 9 nucleotides match TRBD1. This CDR3 is built from 17 residues. Trimming cost V 4 bases and J 7 bases; bases outside gene matches: 15. Per germline, CDR1 LGHDT and CDR2 YNNKEL (reference sequence). This CDR3 is CASSPRGQGQGDHTQYF. CDR3 bases: TGTGCCAGCAGCCCAAGGGGCCAGGGACAGGGCGACCATACGCAGTATTTT.

This clone was picked up a small number of times. V usage is TRBV5-4 and J usage is TRBJ2-6, with D perhaps TRBD2 (6 bases). The CDR3 has 16 residues. Trimming took 3 bases from V and 4 from J, leaving 14 bases between them. In germline, CDR1 is SGHNT, CDR2 YYREEE (reference sequence). The CDR3 sequence: CASSWEAGSGANVLTF. Written as DNA, the CDR3 is TGTGCCAGCAGCTGGGAGGCAGGGTCAGGGGCCAACGTCCTGACTTTC.

This chain uses TRBV6-5 with TRBJ1-1, with unresolved D. CDR1 and CDR2 from the germline V gene are MNHEY and SVGAGI. The CDR3 spans 13 residues. V was trimmed by 6 bases and J by 10 bases, leaving 18 bases between them. CDR3 in amino acids: CASRAGSSTGAFF. CDR3 DNA: TGTGCCAGCAGGGCGGGGTCGTCTACCGGAGCTTTCTTT.

The chain uses TRBV6-6 and TRBJ1-5; TRBD1 matches at 8 bases. The germline V gene encodes CDR1 MNHNY and CDR2 SVGAGI (reference sequence). This CDR3 comprises 14 residues. Losses at the gene ends were 5 bases for V and 6 bases for J; bases not matched to a gene: 6. The CDR3 sequence: CASSTQGAGQPQHF. Here the CDR3 DNA reads TGTGCCAGCAGTACCCAGGGGGCAGGTCAGCCCCAGCATTTT.

This chain joins TRBV6-1 and TRBJ1-6; no definite D call. Trimming cost V 0 bases and J 0 bases, with 3 bases left between them. The germline gives CDR1 MNHNS, CDR2 SASEGT. The CDR3 is 15 residues long. CDR3 bases: TGTGCCAGCAGTGAAGCGGACTCCTATAATTCACCCCTCCACTTT. Encoded protein: CASSEADSYNSPLHF.

The CDR3 nucleotides read TGTGCCAGCAGCTCACGACTAGCGGGGGGGAGCGGGGATACGCAGTATTTT. It encodes CASSSRLAGGSGDTQYF. The chain recombines TRBV5-8 with TRBJ2-3; TRBD2 matches 14 bases. V was pared by 3 bases and J by 6 bases, with 9 bases of the junction left unmatched. This CDR3 region has 17 residues. Looked up from germline, CDR1 is SGHTS and CDR2 is YDEGEE.

In this sample, this clone turned up a few times. The chain uses TRBV2 and TRBJ2-7; tentatively, D is TRBD2 (5 bases). CDR3 length: 14 amino acids. Germline V lookup: CDR1 SNHLY, CDR2 FYNNEI. Trimming removed 4 bases at V and 3 bases at J, with 13 bases between. This CDR3 is CASSVGRGYYEQYF. In DNA form, the CDR3 reads TGTGCCAGCAGTGTGGGTCGGGGATACTACGAGCAGTACTTC.

The chain links TRBV6-5 to TRBJ1-5; TRBD1 matches 9 bases. The J segment lost 1 base and the V segment lost 7 bases, leaving 5 bases of the junction unmatched. This CDR3 has 15 residues. CDR1 is MNHEY and CDR2 is SVGAGI in the germline V gene. The CDR3 bases are TGTGCCAGCACCGCGGGGACAGGGAGCAATCAGCCCCAGCATTTT. The encoded protein is CASTAGTGSNQPQHF.

V usage is TRBV28 and J usage is TRBJ2-1, with 13 nucleotides matching TRBD2. V lost 4 bases, J lost 6 bases, and 3 bases stayed unmatched. The germline V gene encodes CDR1 MDHEN and CDR2 SYDVKM. This CDR3 is 15 amino acids long. The DNA of the CDR3 is TGTGCCAGCAGTTCGACTAGCGGGGGGATCAATGAGCAGTTCTTC. This sequence encodes CASSSTSGGINEQFF. Using reference TRBV28 and TRBJ2-1 for the parts outside the CDR3, the full variable domain is DVKVTQSSRYLVKRTGEKVFLECVQDMDHENMFWYRQDPGLGLRLIYFSYDVKMKEKGDIPEGYSVSREKKERFSLILESASTNQTSMYLCASSSTSGGINEQFFGPGTRLTVL.

The V and J genes are TRBV5-1 and TRBJ2-5; 8 bases fit TRBD2. The germline gives CDR1 SGHRS, CDR2 YFSETQ. The CDR3 covers 14 residues. The trim removed 0 bases at V and 3 bases at J, leaving 1 base unmatched. The CDR3 sequence: CASSLAGLEETQYF. Written as DNA, the CDR3 is TGCGCCAGCAGCTTGGCGGGACTAGAAGAGACCCAGTACTTC. The full variable domain, with the rest looked up from reference TRBV5-1 and TRBJ2-5, is KAGVTQTPRYLIKTRGQQVTLSCSPISGHRSVSWYQQTPGQGLQFLFEYFSETQRNKGNFPGRFSGRQFSNSRSEMNVSTLELGDSALYLCASSLAGLEETQYFGPGTRLLVL.

This clone was recorded only once. V usage is TRBV7-9 and J usage is TRBJ1-5; D not certain. Germline V gene data show CDR1 as SEHNR and CDR2 as FQNEAQ (reference sequence). The ends were cut back, 3 bases at V and 0 bases at J, with 6 bases in the middle. This CDR3 is 14 amino acids long. CDR3 protein: CASSFGDSNQPQHF. The CDR3 nucleotides read TGTGCCAGCAGCTTCGGCGATAGCAATCAGCCCCAGCATTTT.

On this clone itself: The same CDR3 also results from other DNA sequences found in this sample. The chain links TRBV3-1 (or the pseudogene TRBV3-2) to TRBJ2-1; the D is unclear. Germline V gives CDR1 LGHDT, CDR2 YNNKEL (reference sequence). V lost 5 bases and J 1 base, leaving 0 bases between the germline ends. The CDR3 extends over 11 amino acids. The DNA for the CDR3 is TGTGCCAGCAGCTCCTACAATGAGCAGTTCTTC. Translation: CASSSYNEQFF.

The chain combines TRBV7-8 with TRBJ2-3; D gene unclear. Germline assignment: CDR1 SGHVS and CDR2 FQNEAQ. V was shortened by 7 bases and J by 2 bases, with 10 bases between the two germline ends. The CDR3 is 13 residues long. The CDR3 sequence: CASNYSPTDTQYF. The CDR3 DNA sequence: TGTGCCAGCAACTATTCGCCCACAGATACGCAGTATTTT.